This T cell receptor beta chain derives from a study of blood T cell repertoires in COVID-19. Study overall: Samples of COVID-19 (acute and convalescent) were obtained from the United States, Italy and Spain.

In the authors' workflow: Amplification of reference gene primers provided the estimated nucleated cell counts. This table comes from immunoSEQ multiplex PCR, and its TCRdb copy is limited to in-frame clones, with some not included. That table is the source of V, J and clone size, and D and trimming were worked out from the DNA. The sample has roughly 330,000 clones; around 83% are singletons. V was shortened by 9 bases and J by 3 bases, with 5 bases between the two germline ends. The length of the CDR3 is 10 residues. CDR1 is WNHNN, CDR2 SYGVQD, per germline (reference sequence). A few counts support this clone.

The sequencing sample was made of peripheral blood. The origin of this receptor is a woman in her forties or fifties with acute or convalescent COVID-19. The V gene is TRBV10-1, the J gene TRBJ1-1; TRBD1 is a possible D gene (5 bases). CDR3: CARGDTEAFF. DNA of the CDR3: TGCGCCAGAGGGGACACTGAAGCTTTCTTT.